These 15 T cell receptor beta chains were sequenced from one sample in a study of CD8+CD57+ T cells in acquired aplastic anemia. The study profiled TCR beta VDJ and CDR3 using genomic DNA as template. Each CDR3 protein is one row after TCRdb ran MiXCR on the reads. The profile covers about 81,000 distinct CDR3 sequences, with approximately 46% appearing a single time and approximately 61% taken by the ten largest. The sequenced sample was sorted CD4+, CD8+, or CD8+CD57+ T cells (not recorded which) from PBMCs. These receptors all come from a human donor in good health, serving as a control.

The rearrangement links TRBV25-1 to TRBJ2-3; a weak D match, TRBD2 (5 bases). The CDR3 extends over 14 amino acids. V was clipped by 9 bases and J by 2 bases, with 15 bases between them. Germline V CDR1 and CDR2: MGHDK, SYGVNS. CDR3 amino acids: CASKDSRSTDTQYF. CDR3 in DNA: TGTGCCAGTAAGGACTCTAGATCCACAGATACGCAGTATTTT.

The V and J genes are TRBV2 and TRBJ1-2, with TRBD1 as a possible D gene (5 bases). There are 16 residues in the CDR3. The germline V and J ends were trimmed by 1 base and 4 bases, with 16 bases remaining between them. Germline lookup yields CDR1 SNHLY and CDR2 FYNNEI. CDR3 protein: CASSEVTPGQSYGYTF. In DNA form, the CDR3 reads TGTGCCAGCAGTGAAGTCACTCCGGGGCAGTCCTATGGCTACACCTTC.

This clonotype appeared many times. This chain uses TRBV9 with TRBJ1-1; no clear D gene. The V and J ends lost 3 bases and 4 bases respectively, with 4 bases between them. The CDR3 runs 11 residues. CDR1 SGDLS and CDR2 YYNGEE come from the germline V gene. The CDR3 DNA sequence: TGTGCCAGCAGCGGCGGCACTGAAGCTTTCTTT. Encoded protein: CASSGGTEAFF.

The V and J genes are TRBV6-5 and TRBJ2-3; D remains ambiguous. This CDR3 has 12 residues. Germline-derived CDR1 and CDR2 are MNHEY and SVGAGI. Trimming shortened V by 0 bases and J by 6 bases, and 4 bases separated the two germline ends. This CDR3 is CASSYSGDTQYF. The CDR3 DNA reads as TGTGCCAGCAGTTACTCAGGCGATACGCAGTATTTT.

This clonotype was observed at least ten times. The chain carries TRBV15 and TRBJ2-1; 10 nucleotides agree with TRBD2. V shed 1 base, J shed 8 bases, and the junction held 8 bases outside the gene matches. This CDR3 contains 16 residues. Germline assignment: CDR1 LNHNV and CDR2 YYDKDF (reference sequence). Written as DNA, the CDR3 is TGTGCCACCAGCAGAGCCCACGGGACTAGCGTTTATGAGCAGTTCTTC. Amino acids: CATSRAHGTSVYEQFF.

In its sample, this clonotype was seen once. CDR3 DNA sequence: TGCGCCAGCAGCTCTCGGACAAGGCACTATGGCTACACCTTC. It translates to CASSSRTRHYGYTF. The chain uses TRBV5-1 and TRBJ1-2; D is perhaps TRBD1 (5 bases). The germline V gene encodes CDR1 SGHRS and CDR2 YFSETQ. CDR3 length: 14 amino acids. V was pared by 3 bases and J by 3 bases, with 12 bases between.

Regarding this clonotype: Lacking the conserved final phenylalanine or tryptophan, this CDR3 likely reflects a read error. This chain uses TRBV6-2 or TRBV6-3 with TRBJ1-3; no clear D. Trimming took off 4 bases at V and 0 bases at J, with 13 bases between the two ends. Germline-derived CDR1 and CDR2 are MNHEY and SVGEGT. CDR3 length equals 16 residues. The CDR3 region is CASSLLSGGSGNTIYS. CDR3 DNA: TGTGCCAGCAGTTTACTATCGGGAGGCTCTGGAAACACCATATATTCT.

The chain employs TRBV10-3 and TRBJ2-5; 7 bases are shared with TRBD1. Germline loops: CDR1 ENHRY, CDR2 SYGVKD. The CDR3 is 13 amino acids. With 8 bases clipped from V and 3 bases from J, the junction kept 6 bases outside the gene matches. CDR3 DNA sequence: TGTGCCATCGCGACAGGGATGGAAGAGACCCAGTACTTC. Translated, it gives CAIATGMEETQYF.

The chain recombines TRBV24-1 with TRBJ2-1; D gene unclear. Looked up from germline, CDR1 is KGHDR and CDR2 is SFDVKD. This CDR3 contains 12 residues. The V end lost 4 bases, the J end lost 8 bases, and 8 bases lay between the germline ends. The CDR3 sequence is CATSEGQYEQFF. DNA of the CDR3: TGTGCCACCAGTGAAGGCCAATATGAGCAGTTCTTC.

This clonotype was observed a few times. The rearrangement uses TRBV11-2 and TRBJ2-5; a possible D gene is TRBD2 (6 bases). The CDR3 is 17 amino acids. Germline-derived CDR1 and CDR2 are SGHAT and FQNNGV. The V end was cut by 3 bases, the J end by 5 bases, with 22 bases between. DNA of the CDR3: TGTGCCAGCAGCTTGGGGGGTAGGTGGGAAAAATGGGAGACCCAGTACTTC. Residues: CASSLGGRWEKWETQYF.

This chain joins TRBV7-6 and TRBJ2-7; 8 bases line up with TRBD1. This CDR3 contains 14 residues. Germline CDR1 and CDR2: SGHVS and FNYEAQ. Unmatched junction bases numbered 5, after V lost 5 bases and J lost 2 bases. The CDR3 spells CASSKGQETYEQYF. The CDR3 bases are TGTGCCAGCAGCAAGGGACAGGAAACCTACGAGCAGTACTTC.

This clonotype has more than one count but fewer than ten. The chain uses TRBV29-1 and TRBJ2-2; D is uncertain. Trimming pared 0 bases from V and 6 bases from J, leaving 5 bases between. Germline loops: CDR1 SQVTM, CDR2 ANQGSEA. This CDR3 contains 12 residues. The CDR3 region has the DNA TGCAGCGTTGAAGAAAACTCCGGGGAGCTGTTTTTT. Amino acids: CSVEENSGELFF.

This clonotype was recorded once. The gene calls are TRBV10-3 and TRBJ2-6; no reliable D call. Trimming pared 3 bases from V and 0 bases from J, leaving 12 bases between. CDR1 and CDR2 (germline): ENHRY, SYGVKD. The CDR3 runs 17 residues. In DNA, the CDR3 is TGTGCCATCAGTGACCCTGGACGGGCCTCTGGGGCCAACGTCCTGACTTTC. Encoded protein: CAISDPGRASGANVLTF.

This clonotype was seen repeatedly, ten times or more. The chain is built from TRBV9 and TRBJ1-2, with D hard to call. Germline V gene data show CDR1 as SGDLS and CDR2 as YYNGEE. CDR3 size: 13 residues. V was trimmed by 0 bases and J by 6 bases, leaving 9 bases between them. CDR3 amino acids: CASSVVSGDGYTF. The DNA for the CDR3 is TGTGCCAGCAGCGTAGTGTCAGGTGATGGCTACACCTTC.

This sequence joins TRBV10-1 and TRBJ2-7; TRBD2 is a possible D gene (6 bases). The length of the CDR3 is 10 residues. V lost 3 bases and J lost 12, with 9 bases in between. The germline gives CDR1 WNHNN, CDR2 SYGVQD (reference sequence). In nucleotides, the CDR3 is TGCGCCAGCAGTGATGGGACTCCGTACTTC. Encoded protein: CASSDGTPYF.